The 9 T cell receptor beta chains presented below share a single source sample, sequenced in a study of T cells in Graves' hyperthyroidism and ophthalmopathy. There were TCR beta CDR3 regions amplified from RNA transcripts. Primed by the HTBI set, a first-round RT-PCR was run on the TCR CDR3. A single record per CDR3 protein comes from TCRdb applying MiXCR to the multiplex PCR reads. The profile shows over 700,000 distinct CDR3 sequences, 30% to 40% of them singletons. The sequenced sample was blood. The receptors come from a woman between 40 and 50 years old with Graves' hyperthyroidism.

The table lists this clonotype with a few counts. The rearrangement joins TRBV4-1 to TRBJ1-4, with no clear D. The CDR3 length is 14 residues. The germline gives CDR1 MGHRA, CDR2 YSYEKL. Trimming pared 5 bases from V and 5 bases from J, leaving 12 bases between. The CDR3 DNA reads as TGCGCCAGCAGCTACAATCGGGTCAATGAAAAACTGTTTTTT. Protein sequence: CASSYNRVNEKLFF.

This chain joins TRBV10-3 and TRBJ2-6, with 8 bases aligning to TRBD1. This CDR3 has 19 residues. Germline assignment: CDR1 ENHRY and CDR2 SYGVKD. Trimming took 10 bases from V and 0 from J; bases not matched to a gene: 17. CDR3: CATSVREVGQDSGANVLTF. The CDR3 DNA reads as TGTGCCACCAGCGTCCGGGAAGTGGGACAGGACTCTGGGGCCAACGTCCTGACTTTC.

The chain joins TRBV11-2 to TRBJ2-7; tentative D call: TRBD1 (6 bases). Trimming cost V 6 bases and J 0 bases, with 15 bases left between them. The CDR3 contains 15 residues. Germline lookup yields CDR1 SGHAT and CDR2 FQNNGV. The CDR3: CASRRTGSFSYEQYF. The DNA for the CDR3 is TGTGCCAGCAGACGTACAGGGTCTTTCTCCTACGAGCAGTACTTC.

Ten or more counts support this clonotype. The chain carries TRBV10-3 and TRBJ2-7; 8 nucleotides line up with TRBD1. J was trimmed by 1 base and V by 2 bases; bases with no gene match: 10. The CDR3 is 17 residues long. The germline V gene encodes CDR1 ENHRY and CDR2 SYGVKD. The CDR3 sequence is CAISEGQGSSISYEQYF. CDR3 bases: TGTGCCATCAGTGAGGGACAGGGTTCGTCGATTTCCTACGAGCAGTACTTC.

CDR3 sequence reads: CASSPPGTVEAFF. CDR3 nucleotides: TGTGCCAGCAGTCCCCCCGGGACAGTTGAAGCTTTCTTT. The chain recombines TRBV28 with TRBJ1-1, with 7 positions matching TRBD1. Germline V gives CDR1 MDHEN, CDR2 SYDVKM. The CDR3 extends over 13 amino acids. Trimming took 5 bases from V and 7 from J; bases not matched to a gene: 7.

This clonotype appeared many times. CDR3 in amino acids: CASSIYQGGYEQYF. As DNA, the CDR3 is TGTGCCAGCAGCATCTATCAGGGCGGCTACGAGCAGTACTTC. The rearrangement joins TRBV5-6 to TRBJ2-7, with a tentative D call TRBD1 (5 bases). CDR1 and CDR2 (germline): SGHDT, YYEEEE. V was shortened by 4 bases and J by 3 bases, with 14 bases between the two germline ends. CDR3 size: 14 residues.

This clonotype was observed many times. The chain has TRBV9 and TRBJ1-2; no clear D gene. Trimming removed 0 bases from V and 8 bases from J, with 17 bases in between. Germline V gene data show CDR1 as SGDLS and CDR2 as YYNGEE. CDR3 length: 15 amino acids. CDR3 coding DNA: TGTGCCAGCAGCGTAGCTAATCTAGGCCCAATGGGCTACACCTTC. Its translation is CASSVANLGPMGYTF.

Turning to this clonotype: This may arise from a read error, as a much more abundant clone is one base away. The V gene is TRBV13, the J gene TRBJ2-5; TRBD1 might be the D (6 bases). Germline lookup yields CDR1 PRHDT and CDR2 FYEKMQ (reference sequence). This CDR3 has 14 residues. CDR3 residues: CASSFLSGEETLYF. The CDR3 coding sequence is TGTGCCAGCAGCTTTCTGTCAGGGGAAGAGACCCTGTACTTC.

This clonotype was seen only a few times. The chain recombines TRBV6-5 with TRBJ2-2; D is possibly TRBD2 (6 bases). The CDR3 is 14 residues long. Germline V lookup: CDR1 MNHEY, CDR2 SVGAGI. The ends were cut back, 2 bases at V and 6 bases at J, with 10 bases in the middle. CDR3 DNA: TGTGCCAGCAGTTACCGGAGGGAAGCCGGGGAGCTGTTTTTT. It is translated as CASSYRREAGELFF.